Sequencing of this T cell receptor (beta chain) was carried out in a study of CD8 T cells in ankylosing spondylitis. Findings and limits, study-wide: Peripheral blood held disease-linked clones only at relatively low frequency, and these were CD8+. Some of these motif variants have turned up before, in reports on reactive arthritis synovial fluid and blood. Matched ankylosing spondylitis synovial fluid reportedly contained a significantly enriched population of disease-linked clones. A TCR beta motif made of eight highly homologous variants seemed typical of ankylosing spondylitis blood.

This CDR3 is 16 amino acids long. With V trimmed by 4 bases and J by 0 bases, 3 bases remained unmatched. Germline CDR1 reads SGHRS; CDR2 reads YFSETQ. The table lists this clonotype with many counts. Its specificity is not known. Library preparation for TCR beta used quantitative 5'-RACE with molecular barcodes. In TCRdb, the 5' RACE reads were re-called with MiXCR into one record per CDR3 protein. The table lists 250,000 to 350,000 distinct CDR3 sequences, 6.5% to 10% of them singletons, with roughly 15% in the top ten. The sample was blood, either unsorted or a sorted T cell fraction (not recorded which). The receptor comes from a male donor with ankylosing spondylitis. The gene calls are TRBV5-1 and TRBJ2-1, with TRBD2 matching over 11 bases. The CDR3 DNA follows: TGCGCCAGCAGCAAGGGACTAGCGGACTCCTACAATGAGCAGTTCTTC. It yields the protein CASSKGLADSYNEQFF.